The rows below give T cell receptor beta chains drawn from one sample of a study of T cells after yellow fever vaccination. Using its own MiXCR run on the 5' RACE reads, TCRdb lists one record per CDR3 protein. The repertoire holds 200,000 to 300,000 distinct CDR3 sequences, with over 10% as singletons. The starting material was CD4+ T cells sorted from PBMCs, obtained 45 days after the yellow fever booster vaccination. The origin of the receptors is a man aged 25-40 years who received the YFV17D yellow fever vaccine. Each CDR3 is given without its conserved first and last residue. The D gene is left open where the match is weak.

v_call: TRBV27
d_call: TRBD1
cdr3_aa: ASSSIFDRGTDTQY

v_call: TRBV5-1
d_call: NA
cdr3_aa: ASSPQGSYNEQF

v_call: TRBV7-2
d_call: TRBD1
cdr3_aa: ASSWTGRSTEAF

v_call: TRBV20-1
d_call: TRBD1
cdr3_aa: SALTGDTGELF

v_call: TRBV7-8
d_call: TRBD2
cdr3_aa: ASSVRSLAVAKNIQY

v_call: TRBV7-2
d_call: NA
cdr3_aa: ASIGVYEQY

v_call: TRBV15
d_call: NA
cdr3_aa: ATSRDRGAGHTDTQY

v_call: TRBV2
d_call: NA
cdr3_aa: ASSLYGGRSPLH

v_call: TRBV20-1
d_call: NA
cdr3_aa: SAIPGSAYEQY

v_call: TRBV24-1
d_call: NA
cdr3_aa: ATSDHNSYEQY

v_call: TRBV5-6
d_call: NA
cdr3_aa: ASRGPDNEQF

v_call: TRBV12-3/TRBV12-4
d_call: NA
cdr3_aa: ASSVTPGVPGELF

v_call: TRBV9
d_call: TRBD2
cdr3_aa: ASSRGGETQY

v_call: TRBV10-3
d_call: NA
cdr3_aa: AISGGASQSYEQY

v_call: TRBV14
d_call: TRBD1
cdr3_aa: ASSRTGAYTDTQY

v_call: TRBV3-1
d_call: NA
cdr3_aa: ASSQSTNYNEQF

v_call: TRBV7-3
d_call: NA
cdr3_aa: ASSPHGGVTNNEQF

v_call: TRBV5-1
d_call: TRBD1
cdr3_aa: ASSPGDRIEAF

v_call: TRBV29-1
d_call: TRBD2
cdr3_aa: SVASGSTDTQY

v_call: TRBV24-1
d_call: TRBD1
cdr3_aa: ATSAPSGTGLGEQF

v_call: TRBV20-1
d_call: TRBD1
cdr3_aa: SARIPGTGRSNEQF

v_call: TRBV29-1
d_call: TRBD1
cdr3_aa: STADRGRETQY

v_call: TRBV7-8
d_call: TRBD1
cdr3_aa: ASSSRDRGWGTDTQY

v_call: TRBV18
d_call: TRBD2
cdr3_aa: ASSPREVYNEQF

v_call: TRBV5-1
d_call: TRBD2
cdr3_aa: ASSQRGTSGSEIPDTQY

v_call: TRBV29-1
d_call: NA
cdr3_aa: SARARRGFNEQF

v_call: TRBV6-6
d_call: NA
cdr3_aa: ASGRAFYEQY

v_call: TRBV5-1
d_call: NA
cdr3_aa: ATRPDANTGELF

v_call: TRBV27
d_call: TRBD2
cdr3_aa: ASSRTLAGVETQY

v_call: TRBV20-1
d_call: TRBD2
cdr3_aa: SATGLAASTDTQY

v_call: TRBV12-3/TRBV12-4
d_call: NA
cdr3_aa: ASSLQPRVQY